Following are 27 T cell receptor beta chains from one sample sequenced in a study of blood T cell repertoires in COVID-19. Profiled with immunoSEQ multiplex PCR; TCRdb holds only in-frame clones, not every one. The table records 490,000 or so clones, approximately 91% of them present only once. The specimen was PBMCs or T cells enriched from blood (not recorded which). The receptors stem from a woman between 55 and 75 years old who had recovered from COVID-19.

This sequence joins TRBV11-2 and TRBJ1-2, with D uncertain. V dropped 3 bases and J dropped 4 bases, with 9 bases sitting between them. Germline CDR1 is SGHAT and CDR2 is FQNNGV. This CDR3 contains 13 residues. CDR3: CASSFAGLYGYTF. The CDR3 DNA is TGTGCCAGCAGCTTCGCAGGCCTCTATGGCTACACCTTC.

The chain couples TRBV7-2 to TRBJ1-1, with 9 bases that match TRBD1. J lost 1 base, V lost 1 base, and 13 bases had no gene match. The germline CDR1 and CDR2 sequences are SGHTA and FQGNSA. This CDR3 region has 19 residues. The CDR3 nucleotides are TGTGCCAGCAGCTTAGACCCCGGGACAGGGAGTAGTCCGAACACTGAAGCTTTCTTT. Protein sequence: CASSLDPGTGSSPNTEAFF.

The chain is built from TRBV11-2 and TRBJ2-3, with TRBD2 matching over 13 bases. The CDR3 has 16 amino acids. The ends lost 5 bases at V and 2 bases at J; junction bases unmatched: 4. CDR1 and CDR2 from the germline V gene are SGHAT and FQNNGV. In DNA, the CDR3 is TGTGCCAGCAGCCTAACTAGCGGGGGGGTCACAGATACGCAGTATTTT. It translates to CASSLTSGGVTDTQYF.

This clone was seen a few times. This chain links TRBV4-1 with TRBJ2-2, with TRBD2 as a possible D gene (6 bases). Germline values: CDR1 MGHRA, CDR2 YSYEKL. V lost 0 bases and J 5 bases, leaving 16 bases between the germline ends. CDR3 length: 17 amino acids. CDR3 sequence: CASSQDRTGRPTGELFF. For the CDR3, the DNA is TGCGCCAGCAGCCAAGATCGGACCGGGAGACCGACCGGGGAGCTGTTTTTT.

This clone was observed a handful of times. V and J are TRBV2 and TRBJ2-4, with 7 bases matching TRBD2. V lost 11 bases and J lost 2; bases outside the gene matches: 6. Germline CDR1 SNHLY, CDR2 FYNNEI. The CDR3 runs to 13 residues. The CDR3 DNA follows: TGTGCCGGGGCGGGGGATACCAAAAACATTCAGTACTTC. It specifies CAGAGDTKNIQYF.

This chain joins TRBV18 and TRBJ1-1; the D gene is possibly TRBD1 (5 bases). Germline V lookup: CDR1 KGHSH, CDR2 LQKENI. The CDR3 has 14 residues. V was cut by 1 base and J by 5 bases, with 11 bases left in between. The CDR3 DNA reads TGTGCCAGCTCACCACAGCCTGGGGGGACTGAAGCTTTCTTT. Translating it yields CASSPQPGGTEAFF.

The chain combines TRBV6-5 with TRBJ1-2, with TRBD1 as a possible D gene (5 bases). Germline lookup yields CDR1 MNHEY and CDR2 SVGAGI. Trimming shortened V by 8 bases and J by 1 base, and 8 bases separated the two germline ends. The CDR3 has 12 amino acids. The CDR3 DNA reads TGTGCCAGCCAGGGCGGTAACTATGGCTACACCTTC. Its translation: CASQGGNYGYTF.

The genes are TRBV12-5 and TRBJ2-3, with TRBD2 identical over 8 bases. The CDR3 spans 14 residues. Per germline, CDR1 LGHNT and CDR2 FRNRAP. The junction had 5 bases not matched to a gene; V was cut back by 5 bases and J by 4 bases. The CDR3 coding sequence is TGTGCTAGTGGTCGCTCGGGGGGGGCAGATACGCAGTATTTT. As protein: CASGRSGGADTQYF.

This rearrangement joins TRBV7-8 to TRBJ2-5, with D perhaps matching TRBD1 (6 bases). Germline CDR1 is SGHVS and CDR2 is FQNEAQ. The CDR3 is 14 residues long. The V end lost 5 bases, the J end lost 1 base, and 11 bases lay between the germline ends. The CDR3 DNA reads as TGTGCCAGCAGCCGCAGGGACATCCAAGAGACCCAGTACTTC. This gives the protein CASSRRDIQETQYF. The variable domain in full, completed from reference TRBV7-8 and TRBJ2-5, reads GAGVSQSPRYKVAKRGQDVALRCDPISGHVSLFWYQQALGQGPEFLTYFQNEAQLDKSGLPSDRFFAERPEGSVSTLKIQRTQQEDSAVYLCASSRRDIQETQYFGPGTRLLVL.

The chain is built from TRBV4-1 and TRBJ1-4; D is unclear. The germline CDR1 and CDR2 sequences are MGHRA and YSYEKL. Trimming left V 4 bases short and J 0 bases short, with 6 bases between. This CDR3 contains 14 residues. CDR3 sequence (DNA): TGCGCCAGCAGCCCCAGGACAACTAATGAAAAACTGTTTTTT. This sequence encodes CASSPRTTNEKLFF.

The gene calls are TRBV4-1 and TRBJ1-2, with unresolved D. The CDR3 contains 15 residues. CDR1 and CDR2 from the germline V gene are MGHRA and YSYEKL. Trimming pared 4 bases from V and 4 bases from J, leaving 16 bases between. The CDR3 DNA reads as TGCGCCAGCAGCCTCATACAAGTTGGGCCCTATGGCTACACCTTC. Translated, it gives CASSLIQVGPYGYTF.

CDR3 bases: TGCGCCAGCAGTTGGGCCGCCGGTGAGACCCAGTACTTC. Its protein product is CASSWAAGETQYF. The rearrangement joins TRBV4-1 to TRBJ2-5; no reliable D call. From germline, CDR1 is MGHRA and CDR2 YSYEKL. The CDR3 extends over 13 amino acids. V was cut by 6 bases and J by 5 bases, with 13 bases left in between.

The chain recombines TRBV3-1 (or the pseudogene TRBV3-2) with TRBJ2-7; D gene unclear. This CDR3 is 13 amino acids long. V lost 5 bases, J lost 2 bases, and 10 bases lay in between. Germline V gene data show CDR1 as LGHDT and CDR2 as YNNKEL (reference sequence). The CDR3 is CASSGQLAYEQYF. As DNA, the CDR3 is TGTGCCAGCAGCGGGCAGCTGGCCTACGAGCAGTACTTC.

The V and J genes are TRBV7-9 and TRBJ2-7; no clear D. Per the germline V gene, CDR1 is SEHNR and CDR2 is FQNEAQ (reference sequence). Deletions cut 1 base from V and 2 bases from J, with 6 bases between. This CDR3 is 13 amino acids long. The CDR3 DNA reads TGTGCCAGCAGCTTAGTTGCTACCTACGAGCAGTACTTC. It specifies CASSLVATYEQYF.

The chain has TRBV24-1 and TRBJ1-2, with D hard to call. The CDR3 runs to 12 residues. The germline gives CDR1 KGHDR, CDR2 SFDVKD. V lost 6 bases and J 3 bases, leaving 7 bases between the germline ends. The CDR3, as DNA: TGTGCCACCAGTCAAGAGGACTATGGCTACACCTTC. Its protein product is CATSQEDYGYTF.

The chain links TRBV5-1 to TRBJ2-5, with 9 bases fitting TRBD1. With 4 bases clipped from V and 1 base from J, the junction kept 8 bases outside the gene matches. The V gene's germline CDR1 is SGHRS and CDR2 YFSETQ. This CDR3 spans 16 amino acids. The DNA of the CDR3 is TGCGCCAGCAGCAAAGGGACAGGGATACCCCAAGAGACCCAGTACTTC. Translated, it gives CASSKGTGIPQETQYF.

This clone was found once. The chain joins TRBV7-9 to TRBJ2-2, with TRBD1 matching 10 bases. The trim removed 5 bases at V and 7 bases at J, leaving 10 bases unmatched. Germline lookup yields CDR1 SEHNR and CDR2 FQNEAQ (reference sequence). This CDR3 is built from 16 residues. DNA of the CDR3: TGTGCCAGCAGCCCTCAGACAGGGGGCGCCGGCGGGGAGCTGTTTTTT. The encoded protein is CASSPQTGGAGGELFF.

This clone was found a few times. The chain uses TRBV2 and TRBJ1-6, with no clear D. The CDR3 runs 13 residues. The germline CDR1 and CDR2 sequences are SNHLY and FYNNEI. V lost 4 bases and J 7 bases, leaving 8 bases between the germline ends. CDR3 in amino acids: CASSAIPNSPLHF. The CDR3 DNA follows: TGTGCCAGCAGTGCTATACCCAATTCACCCCTCCACTTT.

V and J are TRBV7-2 and TRBJ2-5; D possibly corresponds to TRBD1 (6 bases). Germline V gene sequence: CDR1 SGHTA, CDR2 FQGNSA. The V and J ends lost 2 bases and 2 bases respectively, with 9 bases between them. The CDR3 extends over 14 amino acids. The CDR3 DNA reads as TGTGCCAGCAGCTTATTCCAGGGGCAAGAGACCCAGTACTTC. This encodes CASSLFQGQETQYF. The complete variable domain, with remaining parts taken from reference TRBV7-2 and TRBJ2-5, reads GAGVSQSPSNKVTEKGKDVELRCDPISGHTALYWYRQSLGQGLEFLIYFQGNSAPDKSGLPSDRFSAERTGGSVSTLTIQRTQQEDSAVYLCASSLFQGQETQYFGPGTRLLVL.

The chain carries TRBV11-3 and TRBJ2-1, with TRBD1 identical over 10 bases. The CDR3 extends over 14 amino acids. V was pared by 5 bases and J by 7 bases, with 5 bases of the junction left unmatched. CDR1 and CDR2 from the germline V gene are SGHNT and YENEEA. The CDR3 DNA reads TGTGCCAGCAGCCCCAGGACAGGGGGAAATGAGCAGTTCTTC. Residues: CASSPRTGGNEQFF.

On this clone: This CDR3 is also generated by other DNA sequences in the sample. This sequence joins TRBV2 and TRBJ1-2, with a possible D match to TRBD1 (5 bases). V was shortened by 4 bases and J by 2 bases, with 11 bases between the two germline ends. The CDR3 is 14 amino acids. Germline V gene lookup returns CDR1 SNHLY and CDR2 FYNNEI. DNA of the CDR3: TGTGCCAGCAGTGGACAGATTCTAAACTATGGCTACACCTTC. Protein product: CASSGQILNYGYTF.

The V gene is TRBV25-1, the J gene TRBJ1-6; 9 positions match TRBD1. This CDR3 region has 15 residues. J was trimmed by 5 bases and V by 5 bases; bases with no gene match: 4. Germline V gene sequence: CDR1 MGHDK, CDR2 SYGVNS. The CDR3 is CASSRGTGHNSPLHF. In nucleotides, the CDR3 is TGTGCCAGCAGTCGGGGGACAGGGCATAATTCACCCCTCCACTTT.

There are a few counts of this clone. This chain joins TRBV28 and TRBJ2-5; perhaps TRBD1 as D (5 bases). V was shortened by 6 bases and J by 4 bases, with 9 bases between the two germline ends. Germline V gives CDR1 MDHEN, CDR2 SYDVKM. CDR3 size: 12 residues. CDR3 amino acids: CASRQASETQYF. The DNA for the CDR3 is TGTGCCAGCAGACAGGCCTCAGAGACCCAGTACTTC.

This chain uses TRBV24-1 with TRBJ2-2; 16 nucleotides line up with TRBD2. Germline V gene sequence: CDR1 KGHDR, CDR2 SFDVKD. This CDR3 has 19 residues. V was pared by 4 bases and J by 3 bases, with 7 bases of the junction left unmatched. CDR3 in DNA: TGTGCCACCAGTGACTCCGGGACTAGCGGGGGGGTGGACACCGGGGAGCTGTTTTTT. Protein product: CATSDSGTSGGVDTGELFF.

The gene calls are TRBV5-1 and TRBJ2-2; D is unresolved. Germline assignment: CDR1 SGHRS and CDR2 YFSETQ. V lost 4 bases, J lost 3 bases, and 7 bases lay in between. The CDR3 spans 13 residues. For the CDR3, the DNA is TGCGCCAGCAGCGCAGACTACACCGGGGAGCTGTTTTTT. Its protein product is CASSADYTGELFF.

The chain combines TRBV7-2 with TRBJ2-3, with 10 bases matching TRBD2. CDR1 and CDR2 from the germline V gene are SGHTA and FQGNSA. V lost 5 bases to trimming and J lost 4 bases; unmatched junction nucleotides: 9. CDR3 length: 16 residues. DNA for the CDR3: TGTGCCAGCAGCCCACAAGCGGGGGGGAGGGCAGATACGCAGTATTTT. This translates into CASSPQAGGRADTQYF. Based on the CDR3 plus reference TRBV7-2 and TRBJ2-3, the full variable domain is GAGVSQSPSNKVTEKGKDVELRCDPISGHTALYWYRQSLGQGLEFLIYFQGNSAPDKSGLPSDRFSAERTGGSVSTLTIQRTQQEDSAVYLCASSPQAGGRADTQYFGPGTRLTVL.

The chain has TRBV5-6 and TRBJ2-1, with 14 bases aligning to TRBD2. With 5 bases clipped from V and 8 bases from J, the junction kept 6 bases outside the gene matches. CDR3 length: 15 amino acids. Germline CDR1 reads SGHDT; CDR2 reads YYEEEE. In nucleotides, the CDR3 is TGTGCCAGCAGTCCCGGGACTAGCGGGGGTTATGAGCAGTTCTTC. This codes for CASSPGTSGGYEQFF.